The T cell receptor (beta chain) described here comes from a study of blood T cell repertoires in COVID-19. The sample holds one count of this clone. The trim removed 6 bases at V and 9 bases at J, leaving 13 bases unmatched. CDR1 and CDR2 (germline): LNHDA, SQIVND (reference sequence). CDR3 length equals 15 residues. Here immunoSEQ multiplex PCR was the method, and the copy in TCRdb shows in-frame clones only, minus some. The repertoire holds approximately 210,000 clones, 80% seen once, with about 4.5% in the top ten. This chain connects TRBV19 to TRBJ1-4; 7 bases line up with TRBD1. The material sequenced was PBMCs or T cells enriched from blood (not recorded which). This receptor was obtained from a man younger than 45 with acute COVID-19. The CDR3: CASRKQTGLGKKLFF. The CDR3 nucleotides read TGTGCCAGTAGAAAACAGACAGGGCTGGGTAAAAAACTGTTTTTT.